The 2 T cell receptor beta chains given below trace back to one sample, sequenced in a study of T-cell memory formation after mild COVID-19. TCRdb recomputed calls from the 5' RACE reads with MiXCR, one row per CDR3 protein. The sample consists of about 560,000 distinct CDR3 sequences, 17% of them appearing once. Sequencing was carried out using PBMCs or a T cell subset sorted from them (not recorded which). The source is an adult woman who had mild COVID-19 (a few samples of this study predate the infection). Cell type and time point are not known.

The V gene is TRBV12-3 or TRBV12-4, the J gene TRBJ1-5, with D unresolved. V lost 7 bases and J lost 4, with 14 bases in between. The CDR3 has 14 amino acids. DNA of the CDR3: TGTGCCAGCACCATCATAGGTTTGAATCAGCCCCAGCATTTT. It yields the protein CASTIIGLNQPQHF.

This clonotype turned up a few times. J is TRBJ1-2 and V is TRBV7-2; D is uncertain. This CDR3 is 13 amino acids long. Trimming left V 7 bases short and J 8 bases short, with 17 bases between. Looked up from germline, CDR1 is SGHTA and CDR2 is FQGNSA. Here the CDR3 reads CASIITGYGGYTF. Here the CDR3 DNA reads TGTGCCAGCATCATAACGGGGTACGGAGGCTACACCTTC.